This TCR beta chain was identified during a study of response to subunit inactivated influenza vaccine. TCRdb independently ran MiXCR on the RT-PCR reads; one entry per CDR3 protein. The profile shows 600,000 to 850,000 distinct CDR3 sequences, 12% to 15% of them singletons. This clonotype showed up many times. From germline, CDR1 is DFQATT and CDR2 SNEGSKA (reference sequence). The V end was cut by 4 bases, the J end by 0 bases, with 9 bases between. This CDR3 comprises 13 residues. Specimen: PBMCs from blood, collected roughly 2 weeks before vaccination. The receptor was derived from a man aged 50-59 years who received an inactivated influenza vaccine. The rearrangement joins TRBV20-1 to TRBJ1-1; tentative D call: TRBD1 (5 bases). The CDR3: CSANRGMNTEAFF. The CDR3 coding sequence is TGCAGTGCTAATCGGGGGATGAACACTGAAGCTTTCTTT.